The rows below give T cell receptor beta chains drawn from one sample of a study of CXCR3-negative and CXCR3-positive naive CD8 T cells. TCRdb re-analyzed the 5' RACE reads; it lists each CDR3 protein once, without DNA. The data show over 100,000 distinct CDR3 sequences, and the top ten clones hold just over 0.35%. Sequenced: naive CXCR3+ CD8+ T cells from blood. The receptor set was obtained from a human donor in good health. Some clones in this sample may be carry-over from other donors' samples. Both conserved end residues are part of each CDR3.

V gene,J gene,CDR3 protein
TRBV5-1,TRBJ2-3,CASSTRQGTSTDTQYF
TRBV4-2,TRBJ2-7,CASSQVFSDRVEQYF
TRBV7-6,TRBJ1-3,CASSLESRVGNTIYF
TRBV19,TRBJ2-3,CASSIVGPGGPDTQYF
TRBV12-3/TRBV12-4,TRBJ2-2,CASSLGLVTGELFF
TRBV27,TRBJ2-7,CASSDRGSEQYF
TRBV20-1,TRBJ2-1,CSARDPKPGQGYNEQFF
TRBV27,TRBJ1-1,CASSLQAGDTEAFF
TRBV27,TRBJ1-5,CASSSDRDDQPQHF
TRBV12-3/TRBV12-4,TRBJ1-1,CASSLRTGEMNTEAFF
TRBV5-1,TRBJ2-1,CASSLRTGGYNEQFF
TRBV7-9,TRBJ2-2,CASSLAIGELFF
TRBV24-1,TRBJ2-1,CATSDPEGARPYNEQFF
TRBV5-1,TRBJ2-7,CASRIKDRGLYEQYF
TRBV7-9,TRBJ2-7,CASSPTTGETYEQYF
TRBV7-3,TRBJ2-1,CASSLIAGAYNEQFF
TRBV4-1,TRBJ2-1,CASRRDGRYNEQFF
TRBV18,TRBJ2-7,CASSPERGSYEQYF
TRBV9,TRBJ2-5,CASSGILAGERETQYF
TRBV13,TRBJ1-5,CASSLGTEPQHF
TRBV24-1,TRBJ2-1,CATSDHIRDREYNEQFF
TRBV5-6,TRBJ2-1,CASSPLGLNEQFF
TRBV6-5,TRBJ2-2,CASSYSRVNTGELFF
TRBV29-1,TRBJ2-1,CSAQGGGRYNEQFF
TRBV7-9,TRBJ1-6,CASSLMDRVNSPLHF
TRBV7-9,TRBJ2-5,CASTSTFRQGQETQYF
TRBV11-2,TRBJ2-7,CASSPDWGEQYF
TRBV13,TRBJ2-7,CASSNRDSSSYEQYF
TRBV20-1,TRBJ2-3,CSARVRYTDTQYF
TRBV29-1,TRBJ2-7,CSVGGQGFPYF
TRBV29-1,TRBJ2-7,CSVEGVRDRGRREQYF
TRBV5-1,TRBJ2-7,CASSLASGGDYEQYF
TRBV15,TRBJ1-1,CATSRKQNTEAFF
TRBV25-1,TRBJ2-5,CASSEWTEETQYF
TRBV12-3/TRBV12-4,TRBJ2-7,CASSFHTPQDSCF
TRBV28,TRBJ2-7,CASRYDRGYEQYF
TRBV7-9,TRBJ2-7,CASSPRDSDSYEQYF
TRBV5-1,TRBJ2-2,CASSLESVWVGTGELFF
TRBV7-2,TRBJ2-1,CASSLVGETNEQFF
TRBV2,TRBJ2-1,CASEDIAGGYNEQFF
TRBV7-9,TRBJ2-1,CASSSLAGGAFYNEQFF
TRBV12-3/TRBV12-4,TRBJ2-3,CASSLWRGLDTQYF
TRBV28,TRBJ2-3,CASSAADTQYF
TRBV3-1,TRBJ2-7,CASSQVGKGGYYEQYF
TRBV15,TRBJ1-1,CATSRERAGEAFF
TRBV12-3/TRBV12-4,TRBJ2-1,CASSLYGLAAYNEQFF
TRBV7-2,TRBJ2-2,CASSPRTGLAGSGELFF
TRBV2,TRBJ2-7,CASSEVGRKYYEQYF
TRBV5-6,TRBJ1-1,CASTSGLMNTEAFF
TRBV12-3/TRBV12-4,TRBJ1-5,CASNTGLGQPQHF
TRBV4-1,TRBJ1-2,CASSDDRVNYGYTF
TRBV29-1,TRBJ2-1,CSSIGPFNEQFF
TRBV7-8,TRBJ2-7,CASSLVWEGKTYEQYF
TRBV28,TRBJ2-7,CASSPTGGPGFKDEQYF
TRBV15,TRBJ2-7,CATSRTTGNEQYF
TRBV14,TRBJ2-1,CAGSQDVPGTPDEQFF
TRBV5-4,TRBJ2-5,CASSGSGTAKRETQYF
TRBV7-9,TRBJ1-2,CASSTTAVLYGYTF
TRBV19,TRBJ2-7,CASSTTGQSYEQYF